One sample yielded the 15 T cell receptor beta chains listed below, sequenced in a study of T cells in tuberculosis. Some clones are missing from TCRdb's copy, which holds only in-frame ones; the method was immunoSEQ multiplex PCR. The sample lists roughly 35,000 clones, over 85% occurring once. Material for sequencing was PBMCs. The receptors here all came from a donor aged 10 to 29 with latent tuberculosis or without tuberculosis infection.

This chain uses TRBV5-1 with TRBJ2-2; maybe TRBD1 (5 bases). Trimming shortened V by 1 base and J by 2 bases, and 9 bases separated the two germline ends. The CDR3 is 15 amino acids. Germline-derived CDR1 and CDR2 are SGHRS and YFSETQ. The CDR3 spells CASSLRQGNTGELFF. In nucleotides, the CDR3 is TGCGCCAGCAGCTTGCGCCAGGGAAACACCGGGGAGCTGTTTTTT. Complete variable domain (other parts from reference TRBV5-1 and TRBJ2-2): KAGVTQTPRYLIKTRGQQVTLSCSPISGHRSVSWYQQTPGQGLQFLFEYFSETQRNKGNFPGRFSGRQFSNSRSEMNVSTLELGDSALYLCASSLRQGNTGELFFGEGSRLTVL.

The genes are TRBV28 and TRBJ2-5, with D maybe TRBD2 (6 bases). CDR1 and CDR2 from the germline V gene are MDHEN and SYDVKM. Trimming took off 3 bases at V and 5 bases at J, with 16 bases between the two ends. This CDR3 contains 15 residues. DNA of the CDR3: TGTGCCAGCAGTTTTCAGGAGGGGTCCACGGAGACCCAGTACTTC. Its protein product is CASSFQEGSTETQYF.

The chain has TRBV5-6 and TRBJ2-1, with 7 bases identical to TRBD1. This CDR3 has 15 residues. Germline V gene lookup returns CDR1 SGHDT and CDR2 YYEEEE. The junction had 8 bases not matched to a gene; V was cut back by 0 bases and J by 8 bases. CDR3 protein: CASSLGDSWVDEQFF. The CDR3 nucleotides read TGTGCCAGCAGCTTGGGGGACAGTTGGGTGGATGAGCAGTTCTTC.

The rearrangement links TRBV11-2 to TRBJ2-1; D call uncertain. Trimming left V 6 bases short and J 0 bases short, with 12 bases between. Germline loops: CDR1 SGHAT, CDR2 FQNNGV. The CDR3 has 15 residues. The CDR3 coding sequence is TGTGCCAGCAGTAGAGAGATCTCCTCCTACAATGAGCAGTTCTTC. This codes for CASSREISSYNEQFF.

The J gene is TRBJ2-7, the V gene TRBV5-1, with 10 bases lining up with TRBD2. Looked up from germline, CDR1 is SGHRS and CDR2 is YFSETQ. The CDR3 totals 15 residues. The J segment lost 5 bases and the V segment lost 1 base, leaving 6 bases of the junction unmatched. CDR3 loop: CASSLTSGVKNEQYF. The CDR3 coding sequence is TGCGCCAGCAGCTTGACTAGCGGGGTTAAAAACGAGCAGTACTTC.

This chain joins TRBV4-1 and TRBJ1-5; D is unclear. Deletions cut 0 bases from V and 11 bases from J, with 8 bases between. The CDR3 runs to 12 residues. From germline, CDR1 is MGHRA and CDR2 YSYEKL. CDR3 in amino acids: CASSQDAGSQHF. The DNA of the CDR3 is TGCGCCAGCAGCCAAGACGCCGGGTCCCAGCATTTT.

The chain uses TRBV7-2 and TRBJ1-2; D ambiguous. The CDR3 is made up of 14 amino acids. Germline loops: CDR1 SGHTA, CDR2 FQGNSA. V lost 0 bases and J lost 12, with 17 bases in between. The CDR3 loop is CASSLAWSGIGNTF. Written as DNA, the CDR3 is TGTGCCAGCAGCTTAGCCTGGTCTGGCATCGGGAACACCTTC.

The V call is TRBV6-1, the J call TRBJ2-6; perhaps TRBD2 as D (5 bases). Germline loops: CDR1 MNHNS, CDR2 SASEGT. V was shortened by 7 bases and J by 0 bases, with 10 bases between the two germline ends. This CDR3 is 15 amino acids long. The CDR3: CASTGGPSGANVLTF. The CDR3 region has the DNA TGTGCCAGCACTGGCGGGCCCTCTGGGGCCAACGTCCTGACTTTC.

CDR3 protein: CASSNIKKLFF. The CDR3 region has the DNA TGTGCCAGTAGTAATATAAAAAAACTGTTTTTT. The chain joins TRBV19 to TRBJ1-4; no reliable D call. The CDR3 is made up of 11 amino acids. Germline V lookup: CDR1 LNHDA, CDR2 SQIVND (reference sequence). Trimming pared 4 bases from V and 9 bases from J, leaving 6 bases between.

This clone showed up just once. The chain employs TRBV2 and TRBJ1-1; D is ambiguous. V was clipped by 10 bases and J by 5 bases, with 14 bases between them. The CDR3 has 12 residues. Germline V gene data show CDR1 as SNHLY and CDR2 as FYNNEI. This CDR3 is CAIRHFTTEAFF. The CDR3 DNA is TGTGCCATCCGACATTTCACGACTGAAGCTTTCTTT.

The rearrangement uses TRBV6-1 and TRBJ1-5; a possible D gene is TRBD1 (5 bases). Per the germline V gene, CDR1 is MNHNS and CDR2 is SASEGT. V gave up 6 bases and J gave up 9 bases, with 15 bases separating them. The CDR3 has 13 amino acids. CDR3 in amino acids: CASRIGGTRPQHF. The CDR3 DNA follows: TGTGCCAGCAGGATTGGGGGGACTAGGCCCCAGCATTTT.

The genes are TRBV29-1 and TRBJ2-1, with 9 nucleotides matching TRBD1. Germline V gene sequence: CDR1 SQVTM, CDR2 ANQGSEA. The V gene end was trimmed by 6 bases and the J gene end by 8 bases; junction bases not matched to a gene: 8. This CDR3 comprises 13 residues. For the CDR3, the DNA is TGCAGCGTAAGGACAGGGGTGTGGGATGAGCAGTTCTTC. This translates into CSVRTGVWDEQFF.

The J gene is TRBJ2-5, the V gene TRBV27, with 7 bases identical to TRBD1. This CDR3 has 17 residues. Germline V CDR1 and CDR2: MNHEY, SMNVEV (reference sequence). V lost 5 bases to trimming and J lost 5 bases; unmatched junction nucleotides: 17. In nucleotides, the CDR3 is TGTGCCAGCAGTACCATTTCTACAGGGGAGATGGGGGAGACCCAGTACTTC. As protein: CASSTISTGEMGETQYF.

The rearrangement uses TRBV9 and TRBJ1-2; unclear D gene. Trimming took off 0 bases at V and 6 bases at J, with 15 bases between the two ends. Germline assignment: CDR1 SGDLS and CDR2 YYNGEE. This CDR3 region has 15 residues. CDR3 residues: CASSVGVRRSDGYTF. CDR3 bases: TGTGCCAGCAGCGTAGGTGTGCGTCGGTCTGATGGCTACACCTTC.

The chain links TRBV2 to TRBJ1-2, with D unresolved. CDR1 is SNHLY and CDR2 is FYNNEI in the germline V gene. CDR3 length: 13 residues. V lost 6 bases and J lost 5, with 13 bases in between. In DNA form, the CDR3 reads TGTGCCAGCAGCGGTGGGAGTGGGTATGGCTACACCTTC. It yields the protein CASSGGSGYGYTF.